Ten or more counts support the clone carrying this T cell receptor beta chain. The treatment denotes: 15 to 20 received Ad26.COV2.S at low or high dose, single or two shots; about 5 received placebo; per-sample allocation not given. Vaccine and placebo recipients were sampled on day 63 after the first injection. This sample was included in a study of Ad26.COV2.S vaccination and SARS-CoV-2 variants. The overall study: By the intramuscular route, Ad26.COV2.S was given once, or twice 56 days apart.

Germline-derived CDR1 and CDR2 are SGHAT and FQNNGV. This CDR3 is 14 amino acids long. Trimming took off 7 bases at V and 6 bases at J, with 15 bases between the two ends. Measured with immunoSEQ multiplex PCR; TCRdb has only the in-frame clones, and not every one. The data show 300,000 to 350,000 clones, with roughly 89% seen just once and under 6% held by the top ten. The TCR originated in a person between 18 and 60 years old who received the Ad26.COV2.S COVID-19 vaccine or a placebo. Sequences were derived from peripheral blood, sampled in a trial of Ad26.COV2.S vaccine versus placebo. The chain carries TRBV11-2 and TRBJ1-4, with D perhaps matching TRBD1 (5 bases). CDR3 in DNA: TGTGCCAGCACCCAGGGTGGGGGAGATGAAAAACTGTTTTTT. Protein product: CASTQGGGDEKLFF.